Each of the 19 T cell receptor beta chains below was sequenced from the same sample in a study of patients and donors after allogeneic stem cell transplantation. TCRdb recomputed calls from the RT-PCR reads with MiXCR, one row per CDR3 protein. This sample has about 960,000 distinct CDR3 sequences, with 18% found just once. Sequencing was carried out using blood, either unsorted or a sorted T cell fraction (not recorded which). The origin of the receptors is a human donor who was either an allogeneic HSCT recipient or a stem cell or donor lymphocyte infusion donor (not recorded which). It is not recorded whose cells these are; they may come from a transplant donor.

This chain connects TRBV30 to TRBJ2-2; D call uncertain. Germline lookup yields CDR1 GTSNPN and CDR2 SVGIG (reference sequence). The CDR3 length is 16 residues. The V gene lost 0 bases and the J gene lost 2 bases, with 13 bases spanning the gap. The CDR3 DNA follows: TGTGCCTGGAGTGTACTTACCGGGCGAAACACCGGGGAGCTGTTTTTT. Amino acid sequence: CAWSVLTGRNTGELFF. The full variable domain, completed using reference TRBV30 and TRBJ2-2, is SQTIHQWPATLVQPVGSPLSLECTVEGTSNPNLYWYRQAAGRGLQLLFYSVGIGQISSEVPQNLSASRPQDRQFILSSKKLLLSDSGFYLCAWSVLTGRNTGELFFGEGSRLTVL.

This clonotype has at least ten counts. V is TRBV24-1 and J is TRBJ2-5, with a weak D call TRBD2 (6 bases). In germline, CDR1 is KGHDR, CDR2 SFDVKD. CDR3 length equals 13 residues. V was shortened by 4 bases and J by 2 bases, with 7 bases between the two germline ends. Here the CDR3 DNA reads TGTGCCACCAGTGACGGGAGTCAAGAGACCCAGTACTTC. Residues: CATSDGSQETQYF.

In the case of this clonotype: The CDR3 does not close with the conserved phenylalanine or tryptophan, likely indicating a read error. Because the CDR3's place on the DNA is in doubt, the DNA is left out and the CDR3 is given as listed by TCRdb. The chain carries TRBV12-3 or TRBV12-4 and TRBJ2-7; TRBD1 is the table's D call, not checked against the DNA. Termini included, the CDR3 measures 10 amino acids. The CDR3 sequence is CASSSGQGGC.

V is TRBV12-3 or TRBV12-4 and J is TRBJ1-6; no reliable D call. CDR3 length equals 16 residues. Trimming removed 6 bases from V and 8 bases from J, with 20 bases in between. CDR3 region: CASSANRNWRDSPLHF. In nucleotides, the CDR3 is TGTGCCAGCAGCGCCAACCGTAATTGGCGGGATTCACCCCTCCACTTT.

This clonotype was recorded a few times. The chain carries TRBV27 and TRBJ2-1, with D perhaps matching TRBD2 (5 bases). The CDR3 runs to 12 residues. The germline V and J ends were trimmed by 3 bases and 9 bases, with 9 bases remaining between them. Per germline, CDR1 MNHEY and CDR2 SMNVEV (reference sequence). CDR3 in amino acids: CASSFLAGEQFF. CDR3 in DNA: TGTGCCAGCAGTTTTTTGGCGGGTGAGCAGTTCTTC.

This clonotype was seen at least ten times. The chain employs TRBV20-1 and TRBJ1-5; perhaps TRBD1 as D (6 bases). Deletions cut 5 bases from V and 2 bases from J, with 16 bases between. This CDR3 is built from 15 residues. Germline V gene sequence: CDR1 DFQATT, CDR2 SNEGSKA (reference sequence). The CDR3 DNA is TGCAGTGCTTGGAGGCTACAGGGAGGCAATCAGCCCCAGCATTTT. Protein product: CSAWRLQGGNQPQHF.

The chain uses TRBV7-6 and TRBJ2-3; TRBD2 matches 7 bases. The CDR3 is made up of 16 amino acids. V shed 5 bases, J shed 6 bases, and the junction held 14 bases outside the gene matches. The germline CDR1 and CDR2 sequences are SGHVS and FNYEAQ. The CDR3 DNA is TGTGCCAGCAGCCAACGCCAGGGACTACCACAGGATACGCAGTATTTT. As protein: CASSQRQGLPQDTQYF.

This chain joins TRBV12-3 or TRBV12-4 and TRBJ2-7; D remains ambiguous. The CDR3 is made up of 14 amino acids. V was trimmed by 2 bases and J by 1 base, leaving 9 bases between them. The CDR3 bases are TGTGCCAGCAGTTTAAGGCGGATATCCTACGAGCAGTACTTC. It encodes CASSLRRISYEQYF.

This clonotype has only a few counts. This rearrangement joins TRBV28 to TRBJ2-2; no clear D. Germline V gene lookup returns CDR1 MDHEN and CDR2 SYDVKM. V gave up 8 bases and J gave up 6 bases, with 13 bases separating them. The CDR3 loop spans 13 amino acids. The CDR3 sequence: CASARSKPGELFF. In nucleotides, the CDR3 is TGTGCCAGCGCTCGATCTAAGCCCGGGGAGCTGTTTTTT.

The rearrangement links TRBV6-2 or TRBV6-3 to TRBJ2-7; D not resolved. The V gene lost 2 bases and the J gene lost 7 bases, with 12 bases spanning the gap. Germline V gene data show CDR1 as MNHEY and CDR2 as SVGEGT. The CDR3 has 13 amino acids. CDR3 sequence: CASSYLEPTEQYF. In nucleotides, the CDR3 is TGTGCCAGCAGTTACCTGGAACCCACTGAGCAGTACTTC.

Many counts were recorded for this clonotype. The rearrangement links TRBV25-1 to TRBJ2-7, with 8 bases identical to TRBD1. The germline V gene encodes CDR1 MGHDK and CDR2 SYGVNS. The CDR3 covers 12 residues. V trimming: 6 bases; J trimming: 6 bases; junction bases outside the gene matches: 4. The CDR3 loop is CASRLGTGEQYF. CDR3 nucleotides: TGTGCCAGCAGACTCGGGACAGGCGAGCAGTACTTC.

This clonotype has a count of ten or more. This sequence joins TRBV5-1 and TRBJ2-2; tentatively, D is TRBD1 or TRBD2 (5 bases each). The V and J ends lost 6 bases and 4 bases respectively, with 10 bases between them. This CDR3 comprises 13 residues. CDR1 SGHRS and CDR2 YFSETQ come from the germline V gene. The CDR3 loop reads CASIGTPTGELFF. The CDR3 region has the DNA TGCGCCAGCATCGGGACCCCCACCGGGGAGCTGTTTTTT.

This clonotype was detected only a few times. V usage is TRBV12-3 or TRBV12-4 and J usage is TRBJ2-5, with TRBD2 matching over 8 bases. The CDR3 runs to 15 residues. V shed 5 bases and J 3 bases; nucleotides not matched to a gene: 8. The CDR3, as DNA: TGTGCCAGCAGTCGAGCGGGAGCGGTCAAAGAGACCCAGTACTTC. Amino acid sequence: CASSRAGAVKETQYF.

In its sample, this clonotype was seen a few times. The CDR3 sequence is CASSSGAGDYNQPQHF. CDR3 nucleotides: TGTGCCAGCAGTTCTGGGGCCGGCGACTACAATCAGCCCCAGCATTTT. This rearrangement joins TRBV12-3 or TRBV12-4 to TRBJ1-5; maybe TRBD1 (5 bases). V was trimmed by 4 bases and J by 3 bases, leaving 16 bases between them. This CDR3 has 16 amino acids.

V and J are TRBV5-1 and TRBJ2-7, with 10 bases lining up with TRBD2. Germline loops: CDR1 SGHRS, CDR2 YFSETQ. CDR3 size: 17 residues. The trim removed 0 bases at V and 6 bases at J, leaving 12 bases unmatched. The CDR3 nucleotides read TGCGCCAGCAGCTTGGGGATAGCGGGAGGCAAGGAGTTCGAGCAGTACTTC. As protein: CASSLGIAGGKEFEQYF.

The CDR3 DNA is TGTGCCAGCTCTAGTCAGGGGTGGGACGGTGAAAAACTGTTTTTT. Its protein product is CASSSQGWDGEKLFF. This chain joins TRBV25-1 and TRBJ1-4; tentative D call: TRBD1 (6 bases). The CDR3 is 15 amino acids. V was pared by 8 bases and J by 7 bases, with 20 bases between. Germline CDR1 MGHDK, CDR2 SYGVNS.

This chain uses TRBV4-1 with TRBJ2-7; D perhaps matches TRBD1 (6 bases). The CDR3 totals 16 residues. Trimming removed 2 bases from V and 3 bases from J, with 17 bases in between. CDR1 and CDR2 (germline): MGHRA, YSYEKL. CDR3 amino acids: CASSQLPTGYYYEQYF. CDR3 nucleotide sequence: TGCGCCAGCAGCCAACTTCCGACAGGCTACTACTACGAGCAGTACTTC.

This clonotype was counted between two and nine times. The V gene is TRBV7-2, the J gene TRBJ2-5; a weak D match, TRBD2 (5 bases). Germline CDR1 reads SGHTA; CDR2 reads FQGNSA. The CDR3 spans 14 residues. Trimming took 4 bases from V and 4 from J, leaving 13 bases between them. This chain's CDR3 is CASSSRTRGETQYF. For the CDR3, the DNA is TGTGCCAGCAGCTCCAGGACCCGGGGAGAGACCCAGTACTTC.

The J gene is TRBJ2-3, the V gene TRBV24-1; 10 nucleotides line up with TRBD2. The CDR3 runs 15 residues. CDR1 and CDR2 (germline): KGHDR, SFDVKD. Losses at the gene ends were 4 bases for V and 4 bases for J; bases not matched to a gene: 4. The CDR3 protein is CATSEGTSASDTQYF. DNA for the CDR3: TGTGCCACCAGTGAGGGGACTAGCGCGTCAGATACGCAGTATTTT.